This T cell receptor (beta chain) was sequenced for a study of shared clonotypes between healthy human individuals. Trimming cost V 3 bases and J 2 bases; bases outside gene matches: 7. Germline V CDR1 and CDR2: SGHAT, FQNNGV. CDR3 size: 16 residues. Assay used: immunoSEQ multiplex PCR; TCRdb lists only in-frame clones, some missing. The sample shows approximately 2.4 million clones, 95% of them seen only once. Division of CD4+ cells produced a CD45RA+ naive subset and a CD45RA-negative memory subset. Sequencing was done on a sample of naive CD4+ T cells sorted from blood. Subset defined: CD45RA+ positively selected. This clonotype originated in a man aged 18 to 30 in good health. V gene TRBV11-2 combines with J gene TRBJ2-5; 9 nucleotides align to TRBD2. The CDR3 DNA follows: TGTGCCAGCAGCTTCTTTAGCGGGAGAGTGCAAGAGACCCAGTACTTC. It codes for CASSFFSGRVQETQYF.